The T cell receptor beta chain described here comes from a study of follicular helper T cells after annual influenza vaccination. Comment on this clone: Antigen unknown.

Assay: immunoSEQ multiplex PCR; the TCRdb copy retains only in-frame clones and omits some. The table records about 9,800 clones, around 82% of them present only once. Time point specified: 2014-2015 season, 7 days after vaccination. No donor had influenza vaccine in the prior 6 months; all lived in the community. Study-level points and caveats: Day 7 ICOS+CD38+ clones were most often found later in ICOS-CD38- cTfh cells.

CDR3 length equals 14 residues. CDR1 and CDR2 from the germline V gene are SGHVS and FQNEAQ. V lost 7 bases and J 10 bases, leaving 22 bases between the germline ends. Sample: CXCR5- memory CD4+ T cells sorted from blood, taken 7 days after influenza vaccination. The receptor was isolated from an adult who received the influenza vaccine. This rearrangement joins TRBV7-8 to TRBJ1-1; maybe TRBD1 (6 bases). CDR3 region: CASTTPSLARGAFF. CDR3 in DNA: TGTGCCAGCACCACCCCTTCCCTAGCCAGGGGAGCTTTCTTT.